The subject of this entry is one T cell receptor (beta chain). This specimen comes from a study of shared clonotypes between healthy human individuals. Using immunoSEQ multiplex PCR, the repertoire was profiled, and TCRdb retains in-frame clones only, with some absent. The sample has under 2,000,000 clones, roughly 95% seen once. CD8 cells classed as naive were CD45RO-negative and positively selected for CCR7, excluding terminally differentiated effector memory CD45RA+ cells. This receptor was obtained from a man younger than 35 in good health. The sample consisted of naive CD8+ T cells sorted from blood.

In nucleotides, the CDR3 is TGTGCCTGGAGTGTATTGGTAGCGGGAAACGACGAGCAGTACTTC. This encodes CAWSVLVAGNDEQYF. V and J are TRBV30 and TRBJ2-7; 8 nucleotides agree with TRBD2. V lost 0 bases and J lost 5; bases outside the gene matches: 9. The CDR3 is made up of 15 amino acids. Germline V gene sequence: CDR1 GTSNPN, CDR2 SVGIG (reference sequence).